A single sample gave rise to the 3 T cell receptor beta chains below, sequenced in a study of blood T cell repertoires in COVID-19. Data came from immunoSEQ multiplex PCR; TCRdb stores just in-frame clones and leaves some out. The table shows about 180,000 clones, with around 77% occurring only once. The source material was peripheral blood. These receptors originate from a man aged 70-80 years with active or convalescent COVID-19.

DNA of the CDR3: TGTGCCAGACATCCGGGACAGGGGGTAATGGGCAATCAGCCCCAGCATTTT. Its translation is CARHPGQGVMGNQPQHF. The chain carries TRBV6-4 and TRBJ1-5; 11 bases are shared with TRBD1. The germline V gene has CDR1 MRHNA and CDR2 SNTAGT. J was trimmed by 2 bases and V by 9 bases; bases with no gene match: 12. The CDR3 is 17 residues long.

The chain has TRBV2 and TRBJ1-1; D is uncertain. The CDR3 contains 11 residues. The V and J ends lost 4 bases and 8 bases respectively, with 8 bases between them. Germline CDR1 and CDR2: SNHLY and FYNNEI. The CDR3 bases are TGTGCCAGCAGTGTAACCCAGGAAGCTTTCTTT. Its translation: CASSVTQEAFF.

The V call is TRBV6-5, the J call TRBJ2-1; possibly TRBD1 for D (7 bases). The CDR3 is 14 residues long. Germline V gene sequence: CDR1 MNHEY, CDR2 SVGAGI. The germline V and J ends were trimmed by 4 bases and 9 bases, with 16 bases remaining between them. This chain's CDR3 is CASSSRIQGGEQFF. The CDR3 DNA sequence: TGTGCCAGCAGTTCTAGAATCCAGGGGGGTGAGCAGTTCTTC.